Presented here are 25 T cell receptor beta chains from one specimen sequenced in a study of a mutant IDH1 vaccine in newly diagnosed glioma. These TCRs are of unknown antigen specificity. Time point: week 35, safety follow-up. Each dose of the vaccine consisted of 300 ug of mutant IDH1 20-mer peptide, with topical imiquimod. Assay: immunoSEQ multiplex PCR; the TCRdb copy retains only in-frame clones and omits some. The table records approximately 44,000 clones, about 82% of them present only once. Sequencing used PBMCs, obtained from a glioma patient whose treatment included an IDH1 peptide vaccine. These TCRs come from a man in his forties with glioma.

The genes are TRBV13 and TRBJ2-6; possibly TRBD1 or TRBD2 for D (5 bases each). Germline V lookup: CDR1 PRHDT, CDR2 FYEKMQ (reference sequence). The ends were cut back, 4 bases at V and 1 base at J, with 8 bases in the middle. The CDR3 spans 15 residues. The CDR3 coding sequence is TGTGCCAGCAGCTCTGGGGGATCTGGGGCCAACGTCCTGACTTTC. Its translation: CASSSGGSGANVLTF.

The CDR3 is CASRLGLAASTDTQYF. The CDR3 DNA follows: TGTGCCAGCAGACTGGGACTAGCGGCTAGCACAGATACGCAGTATTTT. The chain employs TRBV2 and TRBJ2-3; 11 bases are shared with TRBD2. V gave up 6 bases and J gave up 0 bases; unmatched junction bases: 5. From germline, CDR1 is SNHLY and CDR2 FYNNEI. This CDR3 has 16 amino acids.

This chain links TRBV15 with TRBJ1-1; 10 positions match TRBD1. The CDR3 runs to 15 residues. Trimming took 6 bases from V and 0 from J; bases not matched to a gene: 4. Per the germline V gene, CDR1 is LNHNV and CDR2 is YYDKDF (reference sequence). The CDR3 loop is CATSTDRGMNTEAFF. The DNA of the CDR3 is TGTGCCACCAGTACGGACAGGGGGATGAACACTGAAGCTTTCTTT.

The chain uses TRBV15 and TRBJ2-5, with D possibly being TRBD1 (6 bases). The CDR3 contains 18 residues. With 3 bases removed from V and 5 bases from J, the gap between germline ends came to 25 bases. Looked up from germline, CDR1 is LNHNV and CDR2 is YYDKDF (reference sequence). Here the CDR3 reads CATSREESFKGGGETQYF. For the CDR3, the DNA is TGTGCCACCAGCAGGGAGGAAAGTTTCAAAGGGGGTGGGGAGACCCAGTACTTC.

The CDR3 protein is CASSTSGGYTDTQYF. DNA for the CDR3: TGCGCCAGCTCGACTAGCGGGGGATACACAGATACGCAGTATTTT. The chain employs TRBV10-1 and TRBJ2-3, with 12 bases that match TRBD2. The V gene end was trimmed by 8 bases and the J gene end by 2 bases; junction bases not matched to a gene: 5. Germline CDR1 and CDR2: WNHNN and SYGVQD (reference sequence). The CDR3 totals 15 residues.

This rearrangement joins TRBV2 to TRBJ1-2; 7 bases match TRBD1. Germline CDR1 and CDR2: SNHLY and FYNNEI. V lost 6 bases and J lost 5; bases outside the gene matches: 12. This CDR3 region has 15 residues. In DNA form, the CDR3 reads TGTGCCAGCAGCGAATCCGGGACAGCCATTTATGGCTACACCTTC. This encodes CASSESGTAIYGYTF.

A few counts support this clone. The gene calls are TRBV5-1 and TRBJ2-2, with D possibly matching TRBD2 (6 bases). The CDR3 totals 18 residues. Germline V gene sequence: CDR1 SGHRS, CDR2 YFSETQ. V gave up 6 bases and J gave up 3 bases, with 24 bases separating them. As DNA, the CDR3 is TGCGCCAGCAAGGGGCCAGGGACTCTACTATCCGACACCGGGGAGCTGTTTTTT. This codes for CASKGPGTLLSDTGELFF. Full variable domain (missing parts from reference TRBV5-1 and TRBJ2-2): KAGVTQTPRYLIKTRGQQVTLSCSPISGHRSVSWYQQTPGQGLQFLFEYFSETQRNKGNFPGRFSGRQFSNSRSEMNVSTLELGDSALYLCASKGPGTLLSDTGELFFGEGSRLTVL.

The chain has TRBV10-3 and TRBJ1-5; TRBD1 matches 7 bases. After removal of 2 bases from V and 5 bases from J, the junction contained 3 bases not matched to a gene. The CDR3 covers 14 residues. Germline values: CDR1 ENHRY, CDR2 SYGVKD. The CDR3 sequence: CAISEGQEYQPQHF. DNA of the CDR3: TGTGCCATCAGTGAGGGACAGGAGTATCAGCCCCAGCATTTT.

The V gene is TRBV7-9, the J gene TRBJ2-3, with 7 bases identical to TRBD1. J was trimmed by 5 bases and V by 6 bases; bases with no gene match: 8. CDR1 is SEHNR, CDR2 FQNEAQ, per germline (reference sequence). This CDR3 is built from 14 residues. This CDR3 reads CASRPTGKGDTQYF. CDR3 DNA: TGTGCCAGCAGGCCGACAGGGAAAGGAGATACGCAGTATTTT.

This clone was detected only once. The gene calls are TRBV29-1 and TRBJ2-6; D unclear. CDR1 and CDR2 from the germline V gene are SQVTM and ANQGSEA. Trimming took 4 bases from V and 2 from J, leaving 6 bases between them. This CDR3 region has 13 residues. The CDR3 here is CSVAPTGANVLTF. The CDR3 bases are TGCAGCGTTGCTCCAACTGGGGCCAACGTCCTGACTTTC.

This clone came up a few times. This chain uses TRBV6-5 with TRBJ2-3; 12 nucleotides line up with TRBD2. Germline V gives CDR1 MNHEY, CDR2 SVGAGI. V lost 6 bases to trimming and J lost 4 bases; unmatched junction nucleotides: 8. The CDR3 totals 16 residues. CDR3 in amino acids: CASSYLAGGSPDTQYF. CDR3 nucleotide sequence: TGTGCCAGCAGCTACCTAGCGGGAGGGTCCCCAGATACGCAGTATTTT.

The J gene is TRBJ2-4, the V gene TRBV13; 8 bases fit TRBD1. The germline CDR1 and CDR2 sequences are PRHDT and FYEKMQ (reference sequence). V was clipped by 5 bases and J by 0 bases; unmatched bases: 9. The CDR3 runs to 17 residues. Here the CDR3 DNA reads TGTGCCAGCAGCATTTACCGACAGGGGCGAGCCAAAAACATTCAGTACTTC. It encodes CASSIYRQGRAKNIQYF.

The chain uses TRBV5-4 and TRBJ2-7, with TRBD2 matching over 7 bases. This CDR3 is 12 amino acids long. V lost 4 bases to trimming and J lost 3 bases; unmatched junction nucleotides: 1. Germline V gives CDR1 SGHNT, CDR2 YYREEE (reference sequence). The CDR3 spells CASSGLGYEQYF. The CDR3 nucleotides are TGTGCCAGCAGCGGACTAGGCTACGAGCAGTACTTC.

The chain couples TRBV7-6 to TRBJ2-1, with TRBD2 as a possible D gene (5 bases). This CDR3 comprises 14 residues. Trimming removed 4 bases at V and 0 bases at J, with 7 bases between. Germline V gene sequence: CDR1 SGHVS, CDR2 FNYEAQ. The CDR3 sequence: CASSSRDSYNEQFF. The DNA for the CDR3 is TGTGCCAGCAGCTCCCGGGACTCCTACAATGAGCAGTTCTTC.

The chain joins TRBV19 to TRBJ1-4, with 10 bases matching TRBD1. The CDR3 spans 15 residues. V dropped 5 bases and J dropped 7; count of bases not matched to a gene: 7. Germline V gene data show CDR1 as LNHDA and CDR2 as SQIVND (reference sequence). CDR3 nucleotide sequence: TGTGCCAGTAGTTCTGGGAGGGACAGGGGTGAAAAACTGTTTTTT. This sequence encodes CASSSGRDRGEKLFF.

The chain uses TRBV27 and TRBJ1-1; 8 nucleotides align to TRBD1. CDR1 is MNHEY and CDR2 is SMNVEV in the germline V gene (reference sequence). The CDR3 sequence is 15 residues long. Trimming at V came to 5 bases and at J to 4 bases, leaving 9 bases not matched to a gene. CDR3 in amino acids: CASSPGGRTLTEAFF. The CDR3, as DNA: TGTGCCAGCAGTCCAGGGGGCCGAACCCTCACTGAAGCTTTCTTT.

The chain joins TRBV6-6 to TRBJ1-5, with no clear D. The germline CDR1 and CDR2 sequences are MNHNY and SVGAGI (reference sequence). The V gene lost 5 bases and the J gene lost 6 bases, with 11 bases spanning the gap. CDR3 length: 13 amino acids. The CDR3 spells CASSLNWGQPQHF. DNA for the CDR3: TGTGCCAGCAGTCTAAACTGGGGTCAGCCCCAGCATTTT.

The genes are TRBV14 and TRBJ2-1; tentatively, D is TRBD2 (5 bases). CDR3 length equals 13 residues. Trimming took off 2 bases at V and 8 bases at J, with 10 bases between the two ends. Germline V gene data show CDR1 as SGHDN and CDR2 as FVKESK. CDR3 amino acids: CASSQFLAYEQFF. The CDR3 DNA follows: TGTGCCAGCAGCCAATTTCTAGCCTATGAGCAGTTCTTC.

The chain joins TRBV21-1 to TRBJ2-7; the table names TRBD2, a call not compared with the DNA. TRBV21-1 is noted as a pseudogene. CDR3 length equals 14 residues. The CDR3 sequence: CASSTGDFSHEQYV. CDR3 bases: TGTGCCAGCAGCACGGGGGACTTCTCTCACGAGCAGTACGTC.

J is TRBJ2-3 and V is TRBV7-2; the D is unclear. The V gene's germline CDR1 is SGHTA and CDR2 FQGNSA. Deletions cut 4 bases from V and 1 base from J, with 9 bases between. The CDR3 has 14 amino acids. The DNA of the CDR3 is TGTGCCAGCAGCTCCTATCTAGGCACAGATACGCAGTATTTT. Translated, it gives CASSSYLGTDTQYF. The variable domain in full, completed from reference TRBV7-2 and TRBJ2-3, reads GAGVSQSPSNKVTEKGKDVELRCDPISGHTALYWYRQSLGQGLEFLIYFQGNSAPDKSGLPSDRFSAERTGGSVSTLTIQRTQQEDSAVYLCASSSYLGTDTQYFGPGTRLTVL.

The V call is TRBV5-4, the J call TRBJ2-3; maybe TRBD1 (5 bases). Germline-derived CDR1 and CDR2 are SGHNT and YYREEE (reference sequence). The length of the CDR3 is 17 residues. Trimming removed 2 bases from V and 2 bases from J, with 18 bases in between. The CDR3 DNA sequence: TGTGCCAGCAGCTTTGGGCAGGGATTGGGGCCCACAGATACGCAGTATTTT. Translated, it gives CASSFGQGLGPTDTQYF.

The chain links TRBV5-1 to TRBJ2-3; the match to TRBD2 covers 10 bases. The CDR3 sequence is 16 residues long. Trimming at V came to 0 bases and at J to 4 bases, leaving 5 bases not matched to a gene. The germline CDR1 and CDR2 sequences are SGHRS and YFSETQ. The CDR3 reads CASSLESGRAPDTQYF. For the CDR3, the DNA is TGCGCCAGCAGCTTGGAAAGCGGGAGGGCCCCAGATACGCAGTATTTT.

The gene calls are TRBV6-5 and TRBJ1-5; D gene ambiguous. The ends were cut back, 6 bases at V and 9 bases at J, with 9 bases in the middle. The CDR3 consists of 11 residues. Germline V gene lookup returns CDR1 MNHEY and CDR2 SVGAGI. DNA for the CDR3: TGTGCCAGCAGGGGTCTCGGGCCCCAGCATTTT. Protein sequence: CASRGLGPQHF.

The rearrangement uses TRBV5-1 and TRBJ2-6; 10 nucleotides match TRBD1. The CDR3 contains 17 residues. With 0 bases clipped from V and 2 bases from J, the junction kept 2 bases outside the gene matches. Germline CDR1 reads SGHRS; CDR2 reads YFSETQ. The CDR3 DNA reads as TGCGCCAGCAGCTTGGGAGGGACAGGGGCTGGGGCCAACGTCCTGACTTTC. This translates into CASSLGGTGAGANVLTF. Combining the CDR3 with reference TRBV5-1 and TRBJ2-6 gives the whole variable domain KAGVTQTPRYLIKTRGQQVTLSCSPISGHRSVSWYQQTPGQGLQFLFEYFSETQRNKGNFPGRFSGRQFSNSRSEMNVSTLELGDSALYLCASSLGGTGAGANVLTFGAGSRLTVL.

A few counts support this clone. CDR3 amino acids: CASTPDRGRNGYTF. The CDR3 DNA is TGTGCCAGTACCCCGGACAGGGGGCGTAATGGCTACACCTTC. The rearrangement joins TRBV19 to TRBJ1-2; 11 nucleotides match TRBD1. With 7 bases clipped from V and 6 bases from J, the junction kept 7 bases outside the gene matches. The CDR3 is made up of 14 amino acids. Germline lookup yields CDR1 LNHDA and CDR2 SQIVND (reference sequence).